The following is a T cell receptor beta chain sequence with its context. This sample is part of a study of identical twins. TCRdb re-called the 5' RACE reads with MiXCR, one entry per CDR3 protein. This sample carries about 660,000 distinct CDR3 sequences, less than 10% of them seen once, and the ten largest clones take around 0.98%. The CDR3 sequence is 16 residues long. V trimming: 2 bases; J trimming: 3 bases; junction bases outside the gene matches: 6. Germline V lookup: CDR1 DFQATT, CDR2 SNEGSKA (reference sequence). This same sample was also taken into another study, of yellow fever vaccine responses in identical twins.

The sample taken for sequencing was PBMCs. The chain combines TRBV20-1 with TRBJ1-5, with 11 nucleotides matching TRBD1. The TCR comes from a woman between 18 and 30 years old in good health. CDR3 nucleotide sequence: TGCAGTGCTAGATTGGGACAGGGGGAGGTCAATCAGCCCCAGCATTTT. Amino acid sequence: CSARLGQGEVNQPQHF.